One sample yielded the 17 T cell receptor beta chains listed below, sequenced in a study of T cells in Graves' hyperthyroidism and ophthalmopathy. Amplification yielded TCR beta CDR3 regions, with RNA transcripts as the source. A set of HTBI primers served as the primers for a first-round RT-PCR of the TCR CDR3. TCRdb reprocessed the multiplex PCR reads with MiXCR, giving one entry per CDR3 protein. The table lists hundreds of thousands of distinct CDR3 sequences, 45% of them singletons. The specimen was peripheral blood or thyroid tissue (not recorded which). Source of these receptors: an adult man with Graves' disease, either hyperthyroidism or ophthalmopathy (not recorded which).

With respect to this clonotype: The junction departs from germline at one end; a sequencing error may be responsible. The rearrangement links TRBV5-1 to TRBJ1-1; a weak D match, TRBD1 (5 bases). The CDR3 is made up of 14 amino acids. Germline V gives CDR1 SGHRS, CDR2 YFSETQ. Here the CDR3 DNA reads TGCGCCAGCAGCTGGAGGACTAGCGGGGCTGAAGCTTTCTTC. Residues: CASSWRTSGAEAFF.

As regards this clonotype: A read error may produce the germline difference seen at one junction end. The V gene is TRBV24-1, the J gene TRBJ2-2, with 10 positions matching TRBD2. The CDR3 contains 15 residues. The germline gives CDR1 KGHDR, CDR2 SFDVKD. CDR3: CASSYLAGDTGELFF. As DNA, the CDR3 is TGTGCCAGCAGTTATCTAGCGGGAGACACCGGGGAGCTGTTTTTT.

In this sample, this clonotype turned up many times. The chain carries TRBV24-1 and TRBJ2-5, with D tentatively TRBD2 (5 bases). In germline, CDR1 is KGHDR, CDR2 SFDVKD. This CDR3 is built from 13 residues. The germline V and J ends were trimmed by 8 bases and 0 bases, with 9 bases remaining between them. CDR3 DNA: TGTGCCACCAATAGCGCGAACCAAGAGACCCAGTACTTC. This sequence encodes CATNSANQETQYF.

This clonotype was recorded many times. The CDR3: CATTAIGEQYF. The CDR3 bases are TGTGCCACAACAGCAATAGGCGAGCAGTACTTC. V is TRBV19 and J is TRBJ2-7, with unresolved D. Germline values: CDR1 LNHDA, CDR2 SQIVND (reference sequence). This CDR3 contains 11 residues. With 10 bases removed from V and 6 bases from J, the gap between germline ends came to 13 bases.

The V call is TRBV7-8, the J call TRBJ1-4; D is uncertain. The CDR3 covers 13 residues. The V gene lost 5 bases and the J gene lost 5 bases, with 9 bases spanning the gap. Germline V lookup: CDR1 SGHVS, CDR2 FQNEAQ. The CDR3 loop reads CASSKDQNEKLFF. The CDR3 coding sequence is TGTGCCAGCAGCAAGGACCAAAATGAAAAACTGTTTTTT.

This clonotype was observed at least ten times. This rearrangement joins TRBV15 to TRBJ1-5, with D uncertain. From germline, CDR1 is LNHNV and CDR2 YYDKDF (reference sequence). The CDR3 length is 13 residues. V shed 6 bases and J shed 2 bases, with 8 bases lying between them. The CDR3 reads CATRQVGNQPQHF. In DNA, the CDR3 is TGTGCCACCAGGCAGGTGGGCAATCAGCCCCAGCATTTT.

This clonotype has more than one count but fewer than ten. A much larger clone differs by one base, so this may be a read error. The chain uses TRBV24-1 and TRBJ1-2; 8 bases map to TRBD1. Germline CDR1 reads KGHDR; CDR2 reads SFDVKD. The CDR3 spans 13 residues. V shed 2 bases, J shed 6 bases, and the junction held 1 base outside the gene matches. CDR3 amino acids: CATSDSGGDGYTF. The CDR3 DNA follows: TGTGCCACCAGTGATTCAGGGGGCGATGGCTACACCTTC.

The J gene is TRBJ2-2, the V gene TRBV7-6, with a tentative D call TRBD2 (5 bases). V gave up 4 bases and J gave up 3 bases, with 21 bases separating them. The CDR3 spans 18 residues. Germline V gene sequence: CDR1 SGHVS, CDR2 FNYEAQ. Written as DNA, the CDR3 is TGTGCCAGCAGCTCCCTATTTAGCGTGGTTGGGGACACCGGGGAGCTGTTTTTT. Residues: CASSSLFSVVGDTGELFF.

V and J are TRBV19 and TRBJ1-1; D is ambiguous. Trimming cost V 9 bases and J 1 base, with 15 bases left between them. Germline CDR1 LNHDA, CDR2 SQIVND (reference sequence). The CDR3 extends over 14 amino acids. Here the CDR3 DNA reads TGTGCCAGAAGCCCAAGGGCCCCGAACACTGAAGCTTTCTTT. Encoded protein: CARSPRAPNTEAFF.

This chain's CDR3 is CSARQDRVDTEAFF. The DNA of the CDR3 is TGCAGTGCTAGACAGGACAGGGTGGACACTGAAGCTTTCTTT. This sequence joins TRBV20-1 and TRBJ1-1, with TRBD1 matching over 8 bases. V dropped 2 bases and J dropped 3; count of bases not matched to a gene: 5. The CDR3 is made up of 14 amino acids. Germline V CDR1 and CDR2: DFQATT, SNEGSKA (reference sequence).

The chain combines TRBV27 with TRBJ1-1; no reliable D call. The CDR3 has 15 residues. Trimming removed 2 bases at V and 3 bases at J, with 13 bases between. The germline V gene has CDR1 MNHEY and CDR2 SMNVEV (reference sequence). CDR3 region: CASSLGSPRDTEAFF. CDR3 DNA: TGTGCCAGCAGTTTAGGGTCACCCCGGGACACTGAAGCTTTCTTT.

This chain's CDR3 is CSAIPTQGAEGYTF. DNA for the CDR3: TGCAGTGCTATCCCGACCCAGGGGGCTGAGGGCTACACCTTC. The chain combines TRBV20-1 with TRBJ1-2, with TRBD1 identical over 8 bases. The CDR3 extends over 14 amino acids. From germline, CDR1 is DFQATT and CDR2 SNEGSKA (reference sequence). Germline trimming cut 4 bases from V and 8 bases from J; bases unmatched to any gene: 12.

In its sample, this clonotype was seen many times. The chain employs TRBV20-1 and TRBJ2-5; tentative D call: TRBD1 (5 bases). This CDR3 comprises 14 residues. V dropped 3 bases and J dropped 2 bases, with 13 bases sitting between them. In germline, CDR1 is DFQATT, CDR2 SNEGSKA (reference sequence). CDR3 amino acids: CSASPAAGQETQYF. CDR3 coding DNA: TGCAGTGCTAGCCCCGCGGCAGGGCAAGAGACCCAGTACTTC.

V gene TRBV20-1 combines with J gene TRBJ1-6, with TRBD1 matching over 10 bases. Germline V gives CDR1 DFQATT, CDR2 SNEGSKA (reference sequence). The CDR3 is made up of 13 amino acids. J lost 9 bases, V lost 3 bases, and 2 bases had no gene match. CDR3 nucleotides: TGCAGTGCTAGTGGGGACAGGGGTTCACCCCTCCACTTT. Protein product: CSASGDRGSPLHF.

The chain uses TRBV12-3 or TRBV12-4 and TRBJ1-4; TRBD1 agrees at 10 bases. Germline trimming cut 2 bases from V and 6 bases from J; bases unmatched to any gene: 6. The CDR3 totals 16 residues. The CDR3 spells CASSLKVGTGDEKLFF. The CDR3, as DNA: TGTGCCAGCAGTTTAAAAGTCGGGACAGGGGATGAAAAACTGTTTTTT.

The V gene is TRBV15, the J gene TRBJ2-7; possible D gene TRBD2, 6 bases. CDR1 and CDR2 from the germline V gene are LNHNV and YYDKDF (reference sequence). The V end lost 0 bases, the J end lost 6 bases, and 12 bases lay between the germline ends. This CDR3 region has 14 residues. The CDR3 DNA reads TGTGCCACCAGCAGAGATCTTGCGGGGCGCGAGCAGTACTTC. It encodes CATSRDLAGREQYF. The variable domain in full, with the rest retrieved from reference TRBV15 and TRBJ2-7, is DAMVIQNPRYQVTQFGKPVTLSCSQTLNHNVMYWYQQKSSQAPKLLFHYYDKDFNNEADTPDNFQSRRPNTSFCFLDIRSPGLGDTAMYLCATSRDLAGREQYFGPGTRLTVT.

J is TRBJ1-5 and V is TRBV6-5, with a possible D match to TRBD1 (5 bases). Germline V CDR1 and CDR2: MNHEY, SVGAGI. Trimming removed 4 bases from V and 2 bases from J, with 12 bases in between. The CDR3 contains 15 residues. The CDR3 loop is CASSSSGVGNQPQHF. The CDR3 nucleotides are TGTGCCAGCAGTTCCTCGGGGGTAGGCAATCAGCCCCAGCATTTT.